One and the same sample provided the 20 T cell receptor beta chains below, sequenced in a study of cytomegalovirus exposure and HLA in healthy donors. 60 Vbeta and 13 Jbeta primers were used in PCR. Assay: immunoSEQ multiplex PCR; the TCRdb copy retains only in-frame clones and omits some. The profile covers roughly 99,000 clones, with 76% appearing a single time and approximately 2.4% taken by the ten largest. Sequencing was carried out using PBMCs. All receptors derive from a man aged 18 to 30 in good health and CMV-seronegative.

The sample holds one count of this clone. The chain couples TRBV7-9 to TRBJ2-7; D gene unclear. The CDR3 covers 12 residues. Trimming removed 6 bases at V and 5 bases at J, with 11 bases between. The germline gives CDR1 SEHNR, CDR2 FQNEAQ (reference sequence). In DNA, the CDR3 is TGTGCCAGCAGTTATACTGGGCACGAGCAGTACTTC. It encodes CASSYTGHEQYF.

V usage is TRBV9 and J usage is TRBJ1-1; D gene ambiguous. The germline V gene encodes CDR1 SGDLS and CDR2 YYNGEE. The V end lost 4 bases, the J end lost 8 bases, and 15 bases lay between the germline ends. The CDR3 runs to 13 residues. This CDR3 reads CASSPQPRGEAFF. The CDR3 DNA reads as TGTGCCAGCAGCCCTCAACCACGGGGAGAAGCTTTCTTT. Full variable domain (outside the CDR3, taken from reference TRBV9 and TRBJ1-1): DSGVTQTPKHLITATGQRVTLRCSPRSGDLSVYWYQQSLDQGLQFLIQYYNGEERAKGNILERFSAQQFPDLHSELNLSSLELGDSALYFCASSPQPRGEAFFGQGTRLTVV.

The rearrangement links TRBV7-6 to TRBJ2-2, with 9 nucleotides matching TRBD1. The V segment lost 5 bases and the J segment 5 bases; nucleotides outside the gene matches: 6. This CDR3 has 15 residues. The germline gives CDR1 SGHVS, CDR2 FNYEAQ. This chain's CDR3 is CASSPGQGKTGELFF. The DNA of the CDR3 is TGTGCCAGCAGCCCCGGACAGGGGAAGACCGGGGAGCTGTTTTTT.

The chain couples TRBV19 to TRBJ1-5; possible D gene TRBD1, 5 bases. The CDR3 runs 15 residues. V lost 7 bases, J lost 4 bases, and 17 bases lay in between. CDR1 LNHDA and CDR2 SQIVND come from the germline V gene (reference sequence). The CDR3 sequence: CASTFRGKRNQPQHF. The DNA of the CDR3 is TGTGCCAGTACTTTCCGGGGGAAAAGAAATCAGCCCCAGCATTTT. The full variable domain, with the rest looked up from reference TRBV19 and TRBJ1-5, is DGGITQSPKYLFRKEGQNVTLSCEQNLNHDAMYWYRQDPGQGLRLIYYSQIVNDFQKGDIAEGYSVSREKKESFPLTVTSAQKNPTAFYLCASTFRGKRNQPQHFGDGTRLSIL.

This clone was seen more than once but under ten times. CDR3: CAIQQGRGTEAFF. The DNA for the CDR3 is TGTGCCATCCAACAGGGCCGGGGCACTGAAGCTTTCTTT. This chain uses TRBV6-5 with TRBJ1-1; possibly TRBD1 for D (6 bases). The germline V and J ends were trimmed by 10 bases and 4 bases, with 16 bases remaining between them. The CDR3 consists of 13 residues. Germline CDR1 and CDR2: MNHEY and SVGAGI.

The V call is TRBV28, the J call TRBJ2-3; 9 bases are a match to TRBD2. This CDR3 spans 15 amino acids. The J segment lost 3 bases and the V segment lost 5 bases, leaving 6 bases of the junction unmatched. Germline-derived CDR1 and CDR2 are MDHEN and SYDVKM. This CDR3 is CASSVSGGATDTQYF. The CDR3 bases are TGTGCCAGCAGTGTTAGCGGGGGAGCTACAGATACGCAGTATTTT.

This clone was seen a handful of times. This sequence joins TRBV5-4 and TRBJ1-3; D is uncertain. Per germline, CDR1 SGHNT and CDR2 YYREEE (reference sequence). The CDR3 extends over 12 amino acids. Trimming cost V 3 bases and J 4 bases, with 5 bases left between them. The chain's CDR3 is CASSSMGNTIYF. The CDR3 nucleotides are TGTGCCAGCAGCTCTATGGGAAACACCATATATTTT.

This chain uses TRBV7-3 with TRBJ2-2; 13 nucleotides align to TRBD2. The CDR3 contains 16 residues. Germline V CDR1 and CDR2: SGHTA, FQGTGA. Trimming at V came to 0 bases and at J to 5 bases, leaving 0 bases not matched to a gene. The CDR3 bases are TGTGCCAGCAGCTTAACGACTAGCGGGGGGACCGGGGAGCTGTTTTTT. It translates to CASSLTTSGGTGELFF.

The CDR3 sequence is CASSPTGSSYNEQFF. The CDR3 DNA follows: TGTGCCAGTAGTCCTACAGGGTCATCCTACAATGAGCAGTTCTTC. The rearrangement links TRBV19 to TRBJ2-1, with a weak D call TRBD1 (6 bases). V lost 5 bases to trimming and J lost 1 base, with 12 bases between them. There are 15 residues in the CDR3. From germline, CDR1 is LNHDA and CDR2 SQIVND (reference sequence).

This chain connects TRBV27 to TRBJ1-2, with D possibly matching TRBD1 (6 bases). V was pared by 8 bases and J by 7 bases, with 11 bases between. Looked up from germline, CDR1 is MNHEY and CDR2 is SMNVEV (reference sequence). CDR3 length: 11 amino acids. The chain's CDR3 is CASRQGGGYTF. The CDR3, as DNA: TGTGCCAGCCGACAAGGGGGTGGCTACACCTTC.

The CDR3 DNA follows: TGTGCCAGCAGGGACAGGGGGCTGAACACCATATATTTT. It specifies CASRDRGLNTIYF. This chain connects TRBV6-1 to TRBJ1-3, with 11 bases that match TRBD1. The CDR3 runs to 13 residues. Germline trimming cut 6 bases from V and 7 bases from J; bases unmatched to any gene: 2. Germline loops: CDR1 MNHNS, CDR2 SASEGT.

The chain employs TRBV15 and TRBJ2-7; D might be TRBD1 (6 bases). The CDR3 has 13 residues. Per germline, CDR1 LNHNV and CDR2 YYDKDF (reference sequence). Trimming shortened V by 3 bases and J by 5 bases, and 11 bases separated the two germline ends. The CDR3 loop reads CATSSRRGNEQYF. CDR3 sequence (DNA): TGTGCCACCAGCAGTCGCAGGGGCAACGAGCAGTACTTC.

The chain employs TRBV6-6 and TRBJ1-5; D is perhaps TRBD1 (6 bases). This CDR3 is 14 amino acids long. Germline CDR1 MNHNY, CDR2 SVGAGI (reference sequence). V was trimmed by 2 bases and J by 4 bases, leaving 9 bases between them. The CDR3 DNA reads as TGTGCCAGCAGTTACAGTGACAGGAATCAGCCCCAGCATTTT. This codes for CASSYSDRNQPQHF.

This chain connects TRBV14 to TRBJ1-3; tentatively, D is TRBD1 (6 bases). CDR3 length: 15 amino acids. In germline, CDR1 is SGHDN, CDR2 FVKESK. Trimming left V 2 bases short and J 2 bases short, with 10 bases between. The CDR3 coding sequence is TGTGCCAGCAGCCAAACGACAGGAGCTGGAAACACCATATATTTT. Translation gives CASSQTTGAGNTIYF.

The chain recombines TRBV6-5 with TRBJ1-2, with D maybe TRBD1 (5 bases). This CDR3 contains 15 residues. V dropped 4 bases and J dropped 2 bases, with 14 bases sitting between them. Germline CDR1 is MNHEY and CDR2 is SVGAGI. The DNA for the CDR3 is TGTGCCAGCAGTTCCCAAGGGGAAAGAAACTATGGCTACACCTTC. As protein: CASSSQGERNYGYTF.

This chain joins TRBV9 and TRBJ1-4; D uncertain. The CDR3 extends over 16 amino acids. The V end lost 0 bases, the J end lost 8 bases, and 17 bases lay between the germline ends. CDR1 is SGDLS, CDR2 YYNGEE, per germline. The CDR3 loop reads CASSVEGRARGEKLFF. The CDR3 region has the DNA TGTGCCAGCAGCGTAGAAGGGCGGGCGAGAGGGGAAAAACTGTTTTTT.

Comments on this clone: Germline and junction disagree at one end, which may indicate a read error. The V and J genes are TRBV7-7 and TRBJ2-5; D possibly corresponds to TRBD2 (6 bases). The CDR3 is 13 residues long. CDR1 is SSHAT, CDR2 FNYEAQ, per germline (reference sequence). The CDR3 DNA reads TGTGCTAGCAGCTTGGGGACTTCAGAGACCCAGTACTTC. It is translated as CASSLGTSETQYF.

This rearrangement joins TRBV9 to TRBJ2-1; tentative D call: TRBD2 (5 bases). Trimming took 4 bases from V and 0 from J, leaving 8 bases between them. The CDR3 runs 14 residues. Germline assignment: CDR1 SGDLS and CDR2 YYNGEE. The CDR3 reads CASSPRGSYNEQFF. The CDR3 DNA reads TGTGCCAGCAGCCCTCGGGGCTCCTACAATGAGCAGTTCTTC.

The table lists this clone with a count of one. The chain joins TRBV19 to TRBJ2-1; 8 nucleotides match TRBD2. Germline CDR1 reads LNHDA; CDR2 reads SQIVND (reference sequence). The CDR3 runs to 16 residues. V gave up 5 bases and J gave up 5 bases; unmatched junction bases: 11. Here the CDR3 DNA reads TGTGCCAGTAGTTATAGCGGGGCGACGTACAACAATGAGCAGTTCTTC. It translates to CASSYSGATYNNEQFF.

This chain joins TRBV2 and TRBJ1-1, with D hard to call. The CDR3 loop spans 11 amino acids. Germline V CDR1 and CDR2: SNHLY, FYNNEI. The V gene lost 8 bases and the J gene lost 4 bases, with 8 bases spanning the gap. CDR3 residues: CASGVGTEAFF. The CDR3 DNA reads as TGTGCCAGCGGAGTAGGCACTGAAGCTTTCTTT.